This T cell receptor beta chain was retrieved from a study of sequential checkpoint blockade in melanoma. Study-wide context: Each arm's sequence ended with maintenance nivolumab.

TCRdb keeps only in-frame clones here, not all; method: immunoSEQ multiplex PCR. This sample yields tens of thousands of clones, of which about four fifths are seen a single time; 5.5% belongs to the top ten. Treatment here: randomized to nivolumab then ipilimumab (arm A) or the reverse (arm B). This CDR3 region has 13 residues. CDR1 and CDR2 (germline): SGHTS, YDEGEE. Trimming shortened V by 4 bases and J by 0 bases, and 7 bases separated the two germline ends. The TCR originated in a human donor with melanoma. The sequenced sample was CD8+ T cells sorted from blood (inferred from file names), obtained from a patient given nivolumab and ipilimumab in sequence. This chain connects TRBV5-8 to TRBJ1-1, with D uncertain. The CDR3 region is CASSPLLNTEAFF. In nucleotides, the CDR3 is TGTGCCAGCAGCCCGCTATTGAACACTGAAGCTTTCTTT.